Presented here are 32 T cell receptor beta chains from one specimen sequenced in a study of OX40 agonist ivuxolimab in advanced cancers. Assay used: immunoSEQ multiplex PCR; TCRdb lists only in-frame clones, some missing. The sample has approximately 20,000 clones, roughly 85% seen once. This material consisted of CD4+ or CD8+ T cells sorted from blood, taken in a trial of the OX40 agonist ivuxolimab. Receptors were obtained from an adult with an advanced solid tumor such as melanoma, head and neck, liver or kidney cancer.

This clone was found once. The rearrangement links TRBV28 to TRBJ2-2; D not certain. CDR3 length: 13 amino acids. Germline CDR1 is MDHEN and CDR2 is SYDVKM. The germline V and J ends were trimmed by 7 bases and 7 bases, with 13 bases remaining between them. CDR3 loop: CASTSGFGGELFF. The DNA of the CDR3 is TGTGCCAGCACTTCCGGCTTTGGCGGGGAGCTGTTTTTT.

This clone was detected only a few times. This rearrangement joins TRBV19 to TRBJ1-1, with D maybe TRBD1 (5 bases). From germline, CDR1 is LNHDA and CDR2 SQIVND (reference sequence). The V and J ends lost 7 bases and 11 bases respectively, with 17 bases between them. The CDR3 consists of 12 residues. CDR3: CASILGGGSAFF. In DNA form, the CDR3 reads TGTGCCAGTATCCTGGGCGGGGGTTCGGCTTTCTTT.

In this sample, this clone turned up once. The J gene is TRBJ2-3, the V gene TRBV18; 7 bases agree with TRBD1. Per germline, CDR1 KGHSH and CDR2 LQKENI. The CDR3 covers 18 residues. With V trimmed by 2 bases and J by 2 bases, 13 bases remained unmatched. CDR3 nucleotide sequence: TGTGCCAGCTCACCAGCCATCGGGGACAGCCTATTCACAGATACGCAGTATTTT. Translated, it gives CASSPAIGDSLFTDTQYF.

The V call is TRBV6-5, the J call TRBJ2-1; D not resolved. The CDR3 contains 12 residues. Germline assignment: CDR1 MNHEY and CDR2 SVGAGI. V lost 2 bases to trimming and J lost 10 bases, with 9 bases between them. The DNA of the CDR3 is TGTGCCAGCAGTTACACCGGGTGGGAGCAGTTCTTC. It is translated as CASSYTGWEQFF.

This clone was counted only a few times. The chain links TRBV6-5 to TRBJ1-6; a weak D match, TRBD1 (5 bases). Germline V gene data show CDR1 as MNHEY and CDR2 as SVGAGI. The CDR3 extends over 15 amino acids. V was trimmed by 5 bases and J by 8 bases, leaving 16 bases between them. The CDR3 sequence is CASSGEGWWDSPLHF. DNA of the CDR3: TGTGCCAGCAGTGGAGAGGGGTGGTGGGATTCACCCCTCCACTTT.

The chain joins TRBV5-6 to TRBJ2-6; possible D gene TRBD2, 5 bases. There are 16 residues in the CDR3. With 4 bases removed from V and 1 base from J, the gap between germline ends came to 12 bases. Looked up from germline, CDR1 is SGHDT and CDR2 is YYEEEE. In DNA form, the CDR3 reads TGTGCCAGCAGCCCCGACGGGGTTTCTGGGGCCAACGTCCTGACTTTC. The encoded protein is CASSPDGVSGANVLTF.

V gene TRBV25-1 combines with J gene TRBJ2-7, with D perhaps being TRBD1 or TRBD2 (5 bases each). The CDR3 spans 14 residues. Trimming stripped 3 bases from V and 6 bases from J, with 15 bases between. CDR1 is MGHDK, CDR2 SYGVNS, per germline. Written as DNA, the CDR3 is TGTGCCAGCAGTGAGCGAGCGGACACTTCCGAGCAGTACTTC. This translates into CASSERADTSEQYF.

CDR3 region: CASSSQLAGGTDTQYF. The CDR3 coding sequence is TGTGCCAGCAGCTCCCAACTAGCGGGAGGGACAGATACGCAGTATTTT. This chain connects TRBV7-7 to TRBJ2-3; 13 nucleotides match TRBD2. CDR1 and CDR2 from the germline V gene are SSHAT and FNYEAQ (reference sequence). The trim removed 4 bases at V and 3 bases at J, leaving 4 bases unmatched. The CDR3 is 16 residues long.

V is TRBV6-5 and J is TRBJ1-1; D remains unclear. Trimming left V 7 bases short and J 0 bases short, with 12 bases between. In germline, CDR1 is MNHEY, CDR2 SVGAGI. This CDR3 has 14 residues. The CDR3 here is CASKTDVMNTEAFF. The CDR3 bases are TGTGCCAGCAAGACCGACGTAATGAACACTGAAGCTTTCTTT.

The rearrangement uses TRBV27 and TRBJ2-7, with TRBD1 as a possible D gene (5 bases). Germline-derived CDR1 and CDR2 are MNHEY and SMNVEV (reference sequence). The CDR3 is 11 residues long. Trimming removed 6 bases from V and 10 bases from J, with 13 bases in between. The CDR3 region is CASSTTGQQYF. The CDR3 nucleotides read TGTGCCAGCAGCACAACAGGTCAACAGTACTTC.

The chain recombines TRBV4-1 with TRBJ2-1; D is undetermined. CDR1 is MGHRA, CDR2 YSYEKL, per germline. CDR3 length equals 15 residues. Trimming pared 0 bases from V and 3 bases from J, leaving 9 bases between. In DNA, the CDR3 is TGCGCCAGCAGCCAAGAAGTTGTGGGCTACAATGAGCAGTTCTTC. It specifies CASSQEVVGYNEQFF.

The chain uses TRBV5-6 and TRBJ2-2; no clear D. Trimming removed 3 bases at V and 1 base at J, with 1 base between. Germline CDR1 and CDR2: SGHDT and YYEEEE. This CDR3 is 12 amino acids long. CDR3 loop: CASSWNTGELFF. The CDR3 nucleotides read TGTGCCAGCAGCTGGAACACCGGGGAGCTGTTTTTT.

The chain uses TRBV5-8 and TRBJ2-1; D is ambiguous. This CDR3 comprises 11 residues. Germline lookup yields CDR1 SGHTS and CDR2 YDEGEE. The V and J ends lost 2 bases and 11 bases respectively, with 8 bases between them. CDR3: CASSFGTQQFF. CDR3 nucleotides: TGTGCCAGCAGCTTCGGAACACAGCAGTTCTTC.

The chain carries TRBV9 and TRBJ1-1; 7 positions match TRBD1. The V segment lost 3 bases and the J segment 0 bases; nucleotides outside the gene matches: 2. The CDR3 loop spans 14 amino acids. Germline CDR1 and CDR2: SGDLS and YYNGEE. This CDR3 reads CASSAGGMNTEAFF. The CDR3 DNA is TGTGCCAGCAGCGCAGGGGGGATGAACACTGAAGCTTTCTTT.

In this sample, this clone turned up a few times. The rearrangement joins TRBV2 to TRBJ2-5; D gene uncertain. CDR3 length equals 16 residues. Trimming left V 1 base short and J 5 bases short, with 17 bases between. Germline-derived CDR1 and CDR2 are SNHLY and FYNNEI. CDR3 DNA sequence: TGTGCCAGCAGTGAAGGGGTTGGATATGGGCGCGAGACCCAGTACTTC. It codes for CASSEGVGYGRETQYF.

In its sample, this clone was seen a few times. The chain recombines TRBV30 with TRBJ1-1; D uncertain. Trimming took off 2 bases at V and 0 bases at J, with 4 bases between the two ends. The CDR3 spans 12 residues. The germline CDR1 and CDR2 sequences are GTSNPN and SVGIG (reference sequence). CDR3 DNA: TGTGCCTGGAGTTGGTTGAACACTGAAGCTTTCTTT. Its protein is CAWSWLNTEAFF.

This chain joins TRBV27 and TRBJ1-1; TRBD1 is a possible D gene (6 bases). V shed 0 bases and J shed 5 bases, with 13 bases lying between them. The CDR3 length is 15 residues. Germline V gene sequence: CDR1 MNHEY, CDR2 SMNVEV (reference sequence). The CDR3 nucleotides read TGTGCCAGCAGTTTATCAGTAAGGGGGAGGACTGAAGCTTTCTTT. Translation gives CASSLSVRGRTEAFF.

CDR3: CASSFLRTGLPRELFF. The CDR3, as DNA: TGTGCCAGCAGTTTCCTGCGGACAGGGCTCCCTCGAGAACTGTTTTTT. The rearrangement links TRBV27 to TRBJ1-4, with TRBD1 identical over 8 bases. The CDR3 is 16 residues long. CDR1 MNHEY and CDR2 SMNVEV come from the germline V gene (reference sequence). V shed 3 bases, J shed 12 bases, and the junction held 15 bases outside the gene matches.

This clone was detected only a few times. In nucleotides, the CDR3 is TGCAGCGTCCAAACTACAGGGTTGTACACTGAAGCTTTCTTT. Translation gives CSVQTTGLYTEAFF. The V call is TRBV29-1, the J call TRBJ1-1, with a possible D match to TRBD1 (6 bases). V lost 6 bases to trimming and J lost 3 bases, with 17 bases between them. Germline loops: CDR1 SQVTM, CDR2 ANQGSEA. This CDR3 is 14 amino acids long.

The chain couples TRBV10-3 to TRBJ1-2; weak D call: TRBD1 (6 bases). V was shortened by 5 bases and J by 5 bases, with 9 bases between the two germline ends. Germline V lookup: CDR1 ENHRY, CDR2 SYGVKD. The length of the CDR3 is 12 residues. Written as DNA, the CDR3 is TGTGCCATCAGTCCACAGGGATATGGCTACACCTTC. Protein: CAISPQGYGYTF.

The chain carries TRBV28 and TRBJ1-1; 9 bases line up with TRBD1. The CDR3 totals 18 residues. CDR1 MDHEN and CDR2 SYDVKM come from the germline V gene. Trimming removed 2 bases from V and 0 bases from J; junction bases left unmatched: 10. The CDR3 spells CASSLPGDRETMNTEAFF. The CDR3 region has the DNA TGTGCCAGCAGTTTACCGGGGGACAGGGAGACCATGAACACTGAAGCTTTCTTT.

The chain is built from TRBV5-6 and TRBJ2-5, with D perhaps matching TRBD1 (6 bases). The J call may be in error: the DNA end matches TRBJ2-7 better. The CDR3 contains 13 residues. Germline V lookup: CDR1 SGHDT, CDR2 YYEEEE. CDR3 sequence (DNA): TGTGCCAGCAGCGCCGGGACACCCTACGAGCAGTACTTC. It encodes CASSAGTPYEQYF.

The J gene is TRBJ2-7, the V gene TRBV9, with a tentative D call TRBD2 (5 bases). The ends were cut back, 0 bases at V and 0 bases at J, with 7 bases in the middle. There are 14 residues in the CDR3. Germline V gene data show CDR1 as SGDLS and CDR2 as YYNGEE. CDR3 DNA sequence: TGTGCCAGCAGCGTAGATGGACTCTCCTACGAGCAGTACTTC. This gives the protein CASSVDGLSYEQYF.

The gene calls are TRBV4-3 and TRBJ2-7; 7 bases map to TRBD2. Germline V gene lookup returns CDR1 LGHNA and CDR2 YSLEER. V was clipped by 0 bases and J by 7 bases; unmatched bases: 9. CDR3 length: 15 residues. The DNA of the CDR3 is TGCGCCAGCAGCCAAGATTGGCGGTTGGGGGGGGAGCAGTACTTC. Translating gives CASSQDWRLGGEQYF.

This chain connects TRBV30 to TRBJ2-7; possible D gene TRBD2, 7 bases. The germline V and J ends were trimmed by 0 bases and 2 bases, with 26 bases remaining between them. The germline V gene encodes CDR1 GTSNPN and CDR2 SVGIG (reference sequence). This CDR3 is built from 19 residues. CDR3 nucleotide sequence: TGTGCCTGGAGTGTACTTGCGGGGGATCACTACAGGGCACCCTACGAGCAGTACTTC. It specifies CAWSVLAGDHYRAPYEQYF.

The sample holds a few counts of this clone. Written as DNA, the CDR3 is TGTGCCAGCAGCCCTTTCTCTACGTTACAGGGGGCGATTGGCTACACCTTC. It encodes CASSPFSTLQGAIGYTF. The chain couples TRBV9 to TRBJ1-2; TRBD1 matches 9 bases. The length of the CDR3 is 17 residues. Germline CDR1 and CDR2: SGDLS and YYNGEE. Germline trimming cut 4 bases from V and 7 bases from J; bases unmatched to any gene: 17. Based on the CDR3 plus reference TRBV9 and TRBJ1-2, the full variable domain is DSGVTQTPKHLITATGQRVTLRCSPRSGDLSVYWYQQSLDQGLQFLIQYYNGEERAKGNILERFSAQQFPDLHSELNLSSLELGDSALYFCASSPFSTLQGAIGYTFGSGTRLTVV.

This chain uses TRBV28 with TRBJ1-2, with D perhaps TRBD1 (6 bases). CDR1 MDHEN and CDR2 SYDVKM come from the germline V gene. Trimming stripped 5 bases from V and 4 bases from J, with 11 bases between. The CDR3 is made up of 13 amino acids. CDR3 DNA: TGTGCCAGCAGTGGGGGCCGAATCTATGGCTACACCTTC. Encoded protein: CASSGGRIYGYTF.

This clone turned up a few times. The CDR3 region is CASSEDSTDTQYF. CDR3 DNA: TGTGCCAGCAGTGAGGACAGCACAGATACGCAGTATTTT. The chain has TRBV6-4 and TRBJ2-3, with D uncertain. The CDR3 contains 13 residues. The germline CDR1 and CDR2 sequences are MRHNA and SNTAGT. V was pared by 3 bases and J by 0 bases, with 4 bases between.

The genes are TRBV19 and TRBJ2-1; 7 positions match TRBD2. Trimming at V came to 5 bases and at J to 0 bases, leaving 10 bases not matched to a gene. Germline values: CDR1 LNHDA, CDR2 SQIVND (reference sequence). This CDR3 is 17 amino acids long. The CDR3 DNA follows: TGTGCCAGTAGTTGGGGGTCTAGCGGAGGCTCCTACAATGAGCAGTTCTTC. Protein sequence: CASSWGSSGGSYNEQFF.

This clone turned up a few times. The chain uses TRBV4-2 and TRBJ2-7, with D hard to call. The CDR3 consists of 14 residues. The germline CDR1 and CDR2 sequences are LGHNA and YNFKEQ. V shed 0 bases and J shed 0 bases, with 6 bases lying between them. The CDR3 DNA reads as TGTGCCAGCAGCCAAGAATCGCTCTCCTACGAGCAGTACTTC. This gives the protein CASSQESLSYEQYF.

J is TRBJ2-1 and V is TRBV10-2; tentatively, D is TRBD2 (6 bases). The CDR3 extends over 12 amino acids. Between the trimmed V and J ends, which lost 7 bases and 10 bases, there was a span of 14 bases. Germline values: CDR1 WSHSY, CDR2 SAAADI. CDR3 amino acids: CASMGGREEQFF. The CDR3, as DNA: TGCGCCAGCATGGGCGGGCGGGAAGAGCAGTTCTTC.

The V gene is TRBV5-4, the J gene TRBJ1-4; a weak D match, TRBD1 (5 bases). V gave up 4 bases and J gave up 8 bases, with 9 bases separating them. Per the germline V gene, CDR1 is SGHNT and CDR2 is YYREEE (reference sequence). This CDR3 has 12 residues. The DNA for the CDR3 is TGTGCCAGCAGCGTATCAGGGGAAAAACTGTTTTTT. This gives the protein CASSVSGEKLFF.